This TCR beta chain was profiled in a study of monozygotic twins with inflammatory bowel disease. CDR3 size: 12 residues. Germline CDR1 reads SGDLS; CDR2 reads YYNGEE. TCRdb reprocessed the 5' RACE reads and stores each CDR3 protein as one record, lacking DNA. Its table records more than 300,000 distinct CDR3 sequences. The TCR sequence derives from a human donor with ulcerative colitis or Crohn's disease, or a healthy co-twin of an affected twin (not recorded which). Sequenced: blood. The chain joins TRBV9 to TRBJ2-3. The CDR3 is CASSVFPDTQYF.